This T cell receptor (beta chain) was identified in a study of shared clonotypes between healthy human individuals. About this clone itself: The sample carries other DNA sequences with the same CDR3.

A deep-level run was used for the assay. In the original workflow: ImmunoSEQ sequences covered only the junction and lacked quality scores; filtering therefore differed. Clones were read by immunoSEQ multiplex PCR, and TCRdb kept only the in-frame ones, dropping some. V, J and clone size were drawn from that table, and D and trimming were deduced from the DNA. The table includes millions of clones, 85% to 95% detected once. From germline, CDR1 is SNHLY and CDR2 FYNNEI. This CDR3 has 15 residues. With 6 bases clipped from V and 2 bases from J, the junction kept 3 bases outside the gene matches. The sequence came from a man younger than 30 in good health. Some clones in this sample may be carry-over from other donors' samples. V usage is TRBV2 and J usage is TRBJ2-7, with 14 bases identical to TRBD2. The sequencing input was naive CD4+ T cells from PBMCs. Subset: CD45RA+ positively selected. The CDR3 DNA sequence: TGTGCCAGCAGCGCGACTAGCGGGAGGGCCTACGAGCAGTACTTC. Its translation: CASSATSGRAYEQYF.